This T cell receptor (beta chain) came from a study of cytomegalovirus exposure and HLA in healthy donors (dated by TCRdb to about 2017). Regarding the complete study: An earlier analysis of several hundred of the donors reported roughly 300 Gb of sequence data and around 110 million unique TCR beta sequences from about 200 million T cells. To predict cytomegalovirus infection status, the study brought together high-throughput TCR immunosequencing, statistical association of individual TCRs with disease status, and machine learning. Alongside the repertoire data, information on donor age, sex, ethnicity and CMV serostatus was compiled. Among the roughly 400 genotyped donors, under 90% belonged to the genetic ancestry cluster associated with self-reported Caucasian donors. In addition to the first cohort of hundreds of subjects, a separate validation cohort of 130 or so different subjects was used. An earlier analysis of several hundred of the donors used high-throughput TCR beta sequencing to judge whether each TCR beta V gene segment behaved as functional or pseudogenic. HLA typing covered class I and class II loci at four-digit resolution. Every discovery cohort repertoire had been produced on one sequencing platform. The study was designed to test whether signatures of past pathogen exposure could be identified by cataloging public T cell receptors. A later analysis re-analyzed previously published TCR beta repertoires from roughly 600 donors and added high-resolution HLA genotyping to study TCR occurrence patterns. Rather than using new phenotypic data, the later analysis identified candidate immune exposures from TCR beta sequences and from how often those sequences occurred across donors. The study profiled the T cell repertoires of some 610 subjects by immunosequencing and related them to cytomegalovirus serostatus. In a later genetic analysis, genome-wide SNP genotypes for about three fifths of the roughly 670 donors were used, and that subset was treated as a discovery cohort. Five DR-DQ haplotypes were treated as single units for association and clustering because of strong linkage in the cohort. On average, roughly 250,000 unique TCR beta nucleotide sequences were sequenced per donor among fewer than 500 genotyped donors of the cohort, with approximately 18% of those sequences being non-productive. The number of typed donors differed by locus: about 629-630 for A, B, C, DRB1 and DQB1; approximately 520 for DQA1; some 590 for DPA1; and around 470 for DPB1. Roughly 300 gigabases of sequencing data and around 80 million unique TCR sequences made up an early release that covered 500 to 650 HLA-typed donors.

To prepare the library, the immunoSEQ multiplex PCR assay was applied. The multiplex PCR relied on a mix of 60 forward primers for TCR Vbeta segments and 13 reverse primers for TCR Jbeta segments. Amplification of the CDR3 region of rearranged TCR beta genes was performed with a multiplex PCR assay on genomic DNA. On the Illumina HiSeq System, the amplified TCR beta libraries were sequenced as 87-base-pair reads. As for how the authors treated the data: In a later analysis, tens of millions of unique TCR beta chains were counted across the 500 to 850 repertoires, and roughly 11 million of these chains were shared by at least two donors. A nearest-neighbor algorithm error-corrected the raw reads and collapsed the reads into unique sequences, merging closely related sequences to remove PCR and sequencing errors. V, D and J gene segments were assigned by aligning CDR3 sequences to IMGT reference sequences. Each retained sequence needed at least a six-nucleotide match to both a V gene segment and a J gene segment. Rearrangements were called productive when the CDR3 lacked stop codons and stayed in frame with V and J; all others were non-productive. CDR3 was defined by IMGT convention, running from the second conserved V-encoded cysteine to the conserved J-encoded phenylalanine. The earlier analysis of fewer than 750 of the donors excluded sequences that lacked an unambiguous match to a single V gene segment. An earlier analysis of almost 600 of the donors classified V segments as functional when productive rearrangements were above 56.7% and as segregating when the standard deviation between donors was above 5%. A statistical classification framework was developed to diagnose cytomegalovirus status using the catalog of TCR beta chain sequences. In a later analysis, V and J genes were assigned by comparing TCR nucleotide sequences against IMGT/GENE-DB human TR gene sequences. Using the TCRdist pipeline, a later analysis assigned CDR3 sequences along with most-parsimonious VDJ recombination scenarios. In a later analysis, every TCR beta chain was defined by the combination of its CDR3 amino acid sequence and its V-gene family, and reads without a unique V-gene family were dropped. A later analysis removed 592 highly shared, low-generation-probability nucleotide sequences to deal with suspected cross-contamination and a sequencing artifact. In a later analysis, a clonal expansion index for each public chain was calculated from normalized within-repertoire ranks of inferred template counts. A later analysis computed generation probabilities with a VDJ recombination model fitted to out-of-frame rearrangements, and checked the results against IGoR. In a later analysis, hypergeometric tests were used to score TCR-TCR, TCR-HLA and TCR-CMV co-occurrence, with a repertoire-size bias correction applied to TCR pairs. In a later analysis, false discovery rates were estimated by permuting HLA or CMV assignments 20 times. In a later analysis, co-occurring TCRs were grouped using DBSCAN, with TCRdist sequence similarity added in when clustering inside HLA-allele-positive subsets. Repertoires with fewer than 30,000 or more than 120,000 public chains were left out of co-occurrence clustering, as were roughly five repertoires with anomalous nucleotide sharing. In its TCRdb copy, this immuneACCESS table keeps in-frame sequences only and misses some clones. Where compared with another copy, unresolved V genes explain less than half of these, and the others have no known cause. V and J calls and clone size are as listed in that table; D and trimming were resolved from the DNA. In all, the sample holds fewer than 250,000 clones, and more than 65% of those were seen once. Roughly 0.62% of the sample lies in the top ten.

In the case of this clone: This clone's antigen is unknown. No much larger clone is present one base from it, and per-base qualities are unavailable.

In total, around 600 healthy bone marrow donors made up the cohort. At the time of sampling, all cohort members were nominally healthy, though unrecorded immune exposures were likely present. The donor was CMV seronegative and was included in the group of a few hundred seronegative cohort members. A peripheral blood sample was provided by each donor, and peripheral blood mononuclear cells were used for TCR beta sequencing. The Qiagen DNeasy Blood Extraction Kit was used to extract genomic DNA from the blood cell samples. V is clipped by 5 bases and J by 7 bases, and the sequence between their germline boundaries is 12 bases long. CDR1 and CDR2 (SGHTA, FQGNSA) derive from the germline V gene. The CDR3 holds 13 amino acids from the cysteine to the phenylalanine. Solely the CDR3 DNA is kept, with 39 bases framed from the first base. Points the paper makes about the study in general: The presence/absence analyses assumed that sequencing depth was roughly uniform across donors, and that assumption may not be true. Linkage disequilibrium might explain the correlated functional status among segregating V segments, but an unknown experimental factor could not be ruled out. The classifier was reported to diagnose cytomegalovirus status with high specificity and sensitivity in both the original and validation cohorts. Because some donors lacked HLA typing at each locus, the association tests relied only on the typed subset. In a later analysis, the rate of TCR association differed among HLA loci, with DRB1 alleles having the most associated TCRs and HLA-C alleles having the fewest. In this cohort, only TCR beta chains were sequenced, and detectable features were limited by the absence of alpha or paired-chain data. Most TCR sequences were observed very rarely across donors, whereas some public TCRs were present in many individuals. The earlier analysis of nearly 600 of the donors excluded 15 to 20 rarely observed V segments, including chromosome 9 orphons, because counts were too low. V-gene and J-gene trimming of TCR beta chains was associated with a missense DCLRE1C variant in a later genetic analysis, and the association was replicated in an independent cohort. A later analysis associated 16,951 TCR beta sequences with specific HLA alleles at a false discovery rate of 0.05. A later genetic analysis reported fewer N-insertions in productive TCRs among donors in an Asian-associated ancestry cluster than the roughly 670-donor mean. In a later analysis, most CMV-associated TCR beta chains were found to appear HLA-restricted, with HLA associations seemingly driven largely by CMV exposure. In a later analysis, several top co-occurrence clusters were reported to appear linked to parvovirus B19, influenza, CMV and Epstein-Barr virus. Compared with equally common non-associated chains, HLA-associated TCR beta chains in a later analysis were more clonally expanded and had lower generation probabilities. A cluster of highly shared sequence variants was judged likely to be a technical artifact of the sequencing pipeline. A total of fewer than 200 TCR beta chains were listed by the study as associated with cytomegalovirus. When HLA alleles, especially DR and DQ, strongly co-occurred, attributing TCR associations to individual alleles was difficult. A further reported finding was that TCR beta sequences accurately predicted the HLA-A and HLA-B alleles for most subjects in the first cohort. In vitro tests confirmed that a few of the cytomegalovirus-associated TCR beta chains recognize cytomegalovirus antigens. Some IMGT-functional V segments, including TRBV6-2 and TRBV6-3, could not be told apart with the 87-base-pair reads, so those segments were excluded. In an earlier analysis of about 600 of the donors, most TCR beta V segments appeared in productive rearrangements about 87% or about 30% of the time, broadly matching IMGT annotations. It was suggested by the authors that the approach could potentially be generalized to other disease states and immunological phenotypes. CMV serostatus was the only immune exposure information available for the cohort.

The sequencing input was PBMCs. The origin of this receptor is a man between 18 and 35 years old in good health and CMV-seronegative. The chain is encoded by TRBV7-2 joined to TRBJ2-1, with TRBD2 as a weak D call on 5 bases. CDR3 sequence: CASSPYKRNEQFF. The DNA sequence follows: TGTGCCAGCAGCCCGTACAAGCGGAATGAGCAGTTCTTC. Here the CDR3 is joined to the reference TRBV7-2 and TRBJ2-1 genes, and the full variable domain is: GAGVSQSPSNKVTEKGKDVELRCDPISGHTALYWYRQSLGQGLEFLIYFQGNSAPDKSGLPSDRFSAERTGGSVSTLTIQRTQQEDSAVYLCASSPYKRNEQFFGPGTRLTVL.